This T cell receptor beta chain is from a study of CD8+ T cells in alopecia areata (dated 2018 in TCRdb). Notes on the research overall: The treated patients took part in an open-label pilot trial in which moderate-to-severe alopecia areata was treated with oral tofacitinib at 5 to 10 mg twice daily. RNA was extracted with the PAXgene miRNA kit for fixed scalp, the miRNeasy kit for PBMCs, and the RNeasy kit for mouse skin. Scalp clonality was compared among normal scalp (n=4), patchy alopecia areata scalp (n=8), and alopecia totalis/universalis scalp (n=8). Tofacitinib was given for 6 to 18 months, followed by 6 months of follow-up off drug to assess delayed response and recurrence. In both human patients and the C3H/HeJ mouse model, the study applied high-throughput TCRbeta sequencing to look at T cell clonal expansion in alopecia areata. Biopsies were taken from tofacitinib-treated patients at baseline and at 4 and 24 weeks of treatment, and a later scalp biopsy was taken in several of the tofacitinib-treated patients. TCRbeta CDR3 regions were amplified by immunoSEQ multiplex PCR with 35 Vbeta forward and 13 Jbeta reverse primers. Scalp tissue and sorted CD4+ and CD8+ peripheral blood T cells from patchy and totalis/universalis alopecia areata patients and from healthy controls were covered by human TCRbeta sequencing.

The investigation overall reported the following: Unlike mouse skin, where gammadelta T cells dominate, normal human skin contains resident alphabeta T cells that get sequenced too, which complicates analysis of the scalp TCR repertoire. Shared TCR sequences between patients were less evident than in mice, which may be partly attributable to HLA diversity in the patient population. Lesional scalp, especially in alopecia totalis/universalis, showed higher clonality and more expanded CD8+ clones than normal scalp, suggesting antigenic drive.

From its cysteine to its phenylalanine, the CDR3 spans 13 amino acids. Only CDR3 DNA remains: 39 bases, in frame from the first base. Trimming takes 2 bases from V and 6 bases from J, and the germline ends sit 11 bases apart. Sequences SGHTA (CDR1) and FQGNSA (CDR2) are obtained from the germline V gene. Comment on this clone: This clone's antigen is unknown. The sample holds no much larger clone one base away, and base qualities are not on file.

Sample time point, as interpreted from the label and publication: baseline before oral tofacitinib. Peripheral blood and lesional scalp punch biopsies were obtained from patients with alopecia areata. PBMCs were isolated by density centrifugation and stained for CD3, CD4 and CD8, after which CD4+ and CD8+ T cells were sorted on a FACSAria. The method was the immunoSEQ multiplex PCR assay. To provide template for TCR sequencing, every sample had RNA extracted and reverse transcribed into cDNA. First-strand cDNA was synthesized using SuperScript III with a 2:1 mix of oligo-dT and random hexamers. A synthetic immune receptor repertoire was used to measure amplification bias, and any remaining bias was corrected computationally. In the source study's methods: Raw reads were preprocessed to remove errors, and CDR3 was defined according to IMGT conventions as the region from the conserved cysteine to phenylalanine. Clonality was computed as 1 minus the Shannon entropy, with the entropy normalized by log2 of the number of productive unique TCRs. Whether each scalp clone was CD4 or CD8 was inferred by checking scalp TCRbeta sequences against the CD4 and CD8 repertoires from sorted blood. TCRdb stores this immuneACCESS table with in-frame sequences only. Part of the clones is absent; in the studies checked, under half of the shortfall reflects unresolved V genes, and no reason is known for the rest. The D gene and trimming were derived from the DNA, and the V and J assignments and clone size from that table. This sample comprises 110,000 to 150,000 clones, around 49% of them detected only once. The top ten clones comprise about 1% of the sample.

The source was CD4+ T cells sorted from blood, collected at week 0. The rearrangement combines TRBV7-2 with TRBJ2-7; the D match is possibly TRBD1 or TRBD2, with 5 bases aligned in each. The receptor's source is a human donor with alopecia areata. The CDR3 amino acid sequence is: CASSLLVGGEQYF. The nucleotide sequence is TGTGCCAGCAGCTTATTAGTTGGGGGCGAGCAGTACTTC.